Sequencing of this T cell receptor beta chain was carried out in a study of shared clonotypes between healthy human individuals. Overall study context: Each donor contributed plates that comprised three CD4 naive, three CD4 memory, two CD8 naive and one CD8 memory.

Germline lookup yields CDR1 SNHLY and CDR2 FYNNEI. V gave up 10 bases and J gave up 9 bases; unmatched junction bases: 9. The CDR3 is 12 residues long. The table came from immunoSEQ multiplex PCR; TCRdb's copy has only in-frame clones and leaves some out. The sample has under 750,000 clones; approximately 72% are singletons. The receptor was derived from a woman in her 30s in good health. J is TRBJ2-5 and V is TRBV2; 9 nucleotides match TRBD1. The sequencing sample was made of memory CD4+ T cells sorted from blood. Subset in this sample: CD45RA-negative fraction. The CDR3 here is CAIRGTGPAQYF. As DNA, the CDR3 is TGTGCCATTAGAGGGACAGGGCCGGCCCAGTACTTC. The whole variable domain, filled in from reference TRBV2 and TRBJ2-5, reads EPEVTQTPSHQVTQMGQEVILRCVPISNHLYFYWYRQILGQKVEFLVSFYNNEISEKSEIFDDQFSVERPDGSNFTLKIRSTKLEDSAMYFCAIRGTGPAQYFGPGTRLLVL.